These 12 T cell receptor beta chains originate from one sample sequenced in a study of cytomegalovirus exposure and HLA in healthy donors. PCR involved 60 Vbeta and 13 Jbeta primers. Here immunoSEQ multiplex PCR was the method, and the copy in TCRdb shows in-frame clones only, minus some. This sample carries fewer than 140,000 clones, about two thirds of them seen once, and the ten largest clones take 2.8%. Material for sequencing was PBMCs. These receptors originate from a female donor in good health and CMV-seronegative.

The chain links TRBV5-5 to TRBJ2-1; 10 bases align to TRBD2. Germline trimming cut 2 bases from V and 2 bases from J; bases unmatched to any gene: 10. In germline, CDR1 is SGHKS, CDR2 YYEKEE (reference sequence). The CDR3 contains 18 residues. The CDR3 spells CASSLGTSVIGAYNEQFF. The CDR3 nucleotides read TGTGCCAGCAGCTTAGGGACTAGCGTGATAGGGGCCTACAATGAGCAGTTCTTC.

The chain is built from TRBV4-1 and TRBJ1-1; TRBD1 might be the D (5 bases). The length of the CDR3 is 15 residues. Trimming took 1 base from V and 5 from J, leaving 14 bases between them. Germline V gene data show CDR1 as MGHRA and CDR2 as YSYEKL. The CDR3 nucleotides are TGCGCCAGCAGCCAAGTCGGGCAGGGAAGGACTGAAGCTTTCTTT. As protein: CASSQVGQGRTEAFF.

The chain combines TRBV10-3 with TRBJ2-7, with 7 bases fitting TRBD1. With V trimmed by 10 bases and J by 4 bases, 10 bases remained unmatched. This CDR3 has 13 residues. Looked up from germline, CDR1 is ENHRY and CDR2 is SYGVKD. CDR3 sequence reads: CATGPTGAYEQYF. In nucleotides, the CDR3 is TGTGCCACCGGACCCACAGGGGCATACGAGCAGTACTTC.

The chain carries TRBV7-9 and TRBJ2-3, with 11 positions matching TRBD2. V lost 1 base and J lost 2; bases outside the gene matches: 5. CDR1 SEHNR and CDR2 FQNEAQ come from the germline V gene (reference sequence). This CDR3 spans 17 amino acids. The CDR3: CASSLEGTSGNTDTQYF. The DNA for the CDR3 is TGTGCCAGCAGCTTAGAAGGGACTAGCGGAAACACAGATACGCAGTATTTT.

The table lists this clone with a few counts. This CDR3 is CASRLTYSSYNEQFF. In DNA form, the CDR3 reads TGTGCCAGCAGATTAACCTATAGCTCCTACAATGAGCAGTTCTTC. The chain recombines TRBV7-2 with TRBJ2-1; no clear D gene. V lost 6 bases and J 0 bases, leaving 12 bases between the germline ends. Germline V gene data show CDR1 as SGHTA and CDR2 as FQGNSA. The CDR3 covers 15 residues.

In the case of this clone: Different DNA sequences within this sample yield the same CDR3. The chain couples TRBV29-1 to TRBJ2-3; 12 bases match TRBD2. This CDR3 spans 14 amino acids. From germline, CDR1 is SQVTM and CDR2 ANQGSEA. The V and J ends lost 5 bases and 3 bases, in that order; junction bases with no gene match: 3. The CDR3 region is CSVPTSGSTDTQYF. CDR3 nucleotide sequence: TGCAGCGTTCCGACTAGCGGGAGTACAGATACGCAGTATTTT.

The rearrangement links TRBV19 to TRBJ2-3; no definite D call. This CDR3 has 18 amino acids. CDR1 and CDR2 from the germline V gene are LNHDA and SQIVND (reference sequence). V was clipped by 4 bases and J by 2 bases, with 22 bases between them. CDR3 in amino acids: CASSSTRPAPLSTDTQYF. For the CDR3, the DNA is TGTGCCAGTAGTAGCACCCGGCCAGCGCCACTTTCCACAGATACGCAGTATTTT.

The genes are TRBV7-8 and TRBJ1-2; perhaps TRBD1 as D (6 bases). The CDR3 contains 12 residues. Germline V lookup: CDR1 SGHVS, CDR2 FQNEAQ. The V end lost 2 bases, the J end lost 8 bases, and 9 bases lay between the germline ends. For the CDR3, the DNA is TGTGCCAGCAGCTTAACCCAGGGGGGCTACACCTTC. This gives the protein CASSLTQGGYTF.

A few counts support this clone. This sequence joins TRBV11-2 and TRBJ2-1, with TRBD1 identical over 9 bases. The ends lost 5 bases at V and 5 bases at J; junction bases unmatched: 4. Germline CDR1 is SGHAT and CDR2 is FQNNGV. CDR3 size: 14 residues. CDR3 DNA sequence: TGTGCCAGCAGCCGGGACAGGGCCCACAATGAGCAGTTCTTC. Protein sequence: CASSRDRAHNEQFF.

The J gene is TRBJ2-5, the V gene TRBV29-1, with 10 bases aligning to TRBD2. V gave up 3 bases and J gave up 5 bases; unmatched junction bases: 9. The germline V gene has CDR1 SQVTM and CDR2 ANQGSEA. The CDR3 has 15 amino acids. The CDR3 sequence is CSVDGLAGAGETQYF. CDR3 DNA: TGCAGCGTTGATGGGCTAGCGGGAGCGGGGGAGACCCAGTACTTC.

The chain uses TRBV28 and TRBJ1-2, with a possible D match to TRBD1 (5 bases). The V end was cut by 5 bases, the J end by 4 bases, with 17 bases between. The CDR3 length is 15 residues. Germline CDR1 reads MDHEN; CDR2 reads SYDVKM. The CDR3 region is CASSPAEVRVYGYTF. The CDR3 DNA sequence: TGTGCCAGCAGTCCAGCCGAGGTCAGGGTCTATGGCTACACCTTC.

The chain carries TRBV7-9 and TRBJ1-2, with 9 positions matching TRBD1. The CDR3 is 15 residues long. Per germline, CDR1 SEHNR and CDR2 FQNEAQ (reference sequence). Trimming took 4 bases from V and 8 from J; bases not matched to a gene: 11. The CDR3 DNA is TGTGCCAGCAGCTCGGACAGGGGACCCTCAGGCGGCTACACCTTC. It is translated as CASSSDRGPSGGYTF.